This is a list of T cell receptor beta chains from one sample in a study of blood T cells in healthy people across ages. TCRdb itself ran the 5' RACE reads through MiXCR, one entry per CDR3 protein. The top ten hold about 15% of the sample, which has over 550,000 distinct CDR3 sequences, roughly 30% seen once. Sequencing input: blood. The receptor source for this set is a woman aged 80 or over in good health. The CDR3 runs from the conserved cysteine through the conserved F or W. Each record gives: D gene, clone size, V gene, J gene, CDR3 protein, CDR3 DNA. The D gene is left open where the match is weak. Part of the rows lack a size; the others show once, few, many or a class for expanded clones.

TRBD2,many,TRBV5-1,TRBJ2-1,CASSGTGTTYGEQFF,TGCGCCAGCAGCGGAACCGGGACTACCTACGGTGAGCAGTTCTTC
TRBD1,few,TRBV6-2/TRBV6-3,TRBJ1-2,CASSSIDRDYGYTF,TGTGCCAGCAGTTCAATCGACAGGGACTACGGCTACACCTTC
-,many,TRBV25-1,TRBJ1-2,CASSDPGSGRGANYGYTF,TGTGCCAGCAGTGACCCCGGGTCAGGAAGGGGAGCTAACTATGGCTACACCTTC
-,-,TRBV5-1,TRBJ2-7,CASSLVGQAYEQYF,TGCGCCAGCAGCTTGGTAGGACAAGCCTACGAGCAGTACTTC
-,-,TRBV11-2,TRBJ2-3,CASSSGISRDTQYF,TGTGCCAGCAGCTCGGGGATCTCGCGGGATACGCAGTATTTT
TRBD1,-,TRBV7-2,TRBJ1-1,CASSPGGSRFEAFF,TGTGCCAGCAGCCCAGGGGGGTCGAGATTTGAAGCTTTCTTT
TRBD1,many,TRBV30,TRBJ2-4,CAWSPTGGAYIQYF,TGTGCCTGGAGCCCGACAGGGGGCGCTTACATTCAGTACTTC
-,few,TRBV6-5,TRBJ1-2,CASSFRASSVSGYTF,TGTGCCAGCAGTTTCCGGGCCTCCTCCGTGAGTGGCTACACCTTC
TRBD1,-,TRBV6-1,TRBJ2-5,CASRGQGQSPQYQETQYF,TGTGCCAGCAGGGGACAGGGCCAATCCCCCCAGTACCAAGAGACCCAGTACTTC
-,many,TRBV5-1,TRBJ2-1,CASSPLGTVYNEQFF,TGCGCCAGCAGCCCATTGGGGACGGTCTACAATGAGCAGTTCTTC
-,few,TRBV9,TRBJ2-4,CASSVGVTPYERYF,TGTGCCAGCAGCGTAGGGGTGACCCCCTATGAGCGGTACTTC